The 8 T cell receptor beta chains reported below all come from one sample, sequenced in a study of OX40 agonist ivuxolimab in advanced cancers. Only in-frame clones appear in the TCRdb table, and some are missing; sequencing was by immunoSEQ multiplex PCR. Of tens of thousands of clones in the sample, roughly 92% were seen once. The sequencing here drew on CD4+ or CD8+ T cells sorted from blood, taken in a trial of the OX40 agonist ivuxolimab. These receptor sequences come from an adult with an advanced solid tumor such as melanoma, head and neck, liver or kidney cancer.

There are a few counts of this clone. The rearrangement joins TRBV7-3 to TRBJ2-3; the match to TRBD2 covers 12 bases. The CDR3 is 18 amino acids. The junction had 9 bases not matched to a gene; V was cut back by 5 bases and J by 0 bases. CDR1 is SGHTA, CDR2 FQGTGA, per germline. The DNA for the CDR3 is TGTGCCAGCAGCCCCGGACTAGCGGGGATTCCTAGCACAGATACGCAGTATTTT. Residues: CASSPGLAGIPSTDTQYF.

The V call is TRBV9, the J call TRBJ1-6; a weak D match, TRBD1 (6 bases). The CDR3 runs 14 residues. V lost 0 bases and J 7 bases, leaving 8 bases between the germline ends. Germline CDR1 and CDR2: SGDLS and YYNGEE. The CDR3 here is CASSVGTENSPLHF. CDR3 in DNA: TGTGCCAGCAGCGTAGGGACAGAGAATTCACCCCTCCACTTT.

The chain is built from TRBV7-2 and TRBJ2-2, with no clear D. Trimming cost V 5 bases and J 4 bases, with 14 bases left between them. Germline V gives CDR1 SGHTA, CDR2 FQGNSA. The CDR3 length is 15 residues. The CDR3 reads CASSTDQLGTGELFF. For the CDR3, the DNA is TGTGCCAGCAGCACCGACCAGCTGGGCACCGGGGAGCTGTTTTTT.

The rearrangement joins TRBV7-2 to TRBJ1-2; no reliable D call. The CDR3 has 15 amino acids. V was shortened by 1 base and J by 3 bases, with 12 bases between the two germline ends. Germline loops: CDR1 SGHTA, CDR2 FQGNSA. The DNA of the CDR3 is TGTGCCAGCAGCTTAGTGGGGAACCCGGACTATGGCTACACCTTC. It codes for CASSLVGNPDYGYTF.

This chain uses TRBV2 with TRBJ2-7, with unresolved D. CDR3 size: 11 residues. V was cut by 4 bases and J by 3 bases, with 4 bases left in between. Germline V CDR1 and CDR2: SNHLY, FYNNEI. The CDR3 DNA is TGTGCCAGCAGTGGGGACTACGAGCAGTACTTC. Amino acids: CASSGDYEQYF. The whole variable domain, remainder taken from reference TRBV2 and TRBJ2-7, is EPEVTQTPSHQVTQMGQEVILRCVPISNHLYFYWYRQILGQKVEFLVSFYNNEISEKSEIFDDQFSVERPDGSNFTLKIRSTKLEDSAMYFCASSGDYEQYFGPGTRLTVT.

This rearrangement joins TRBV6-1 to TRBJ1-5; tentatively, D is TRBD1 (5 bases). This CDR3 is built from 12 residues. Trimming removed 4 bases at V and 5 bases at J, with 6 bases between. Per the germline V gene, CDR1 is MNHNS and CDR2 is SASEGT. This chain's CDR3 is CASSVGDQPQHF. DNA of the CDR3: TGTGCCAGCAGTGTGGGGGATCAGCCCCAGCATTTT.

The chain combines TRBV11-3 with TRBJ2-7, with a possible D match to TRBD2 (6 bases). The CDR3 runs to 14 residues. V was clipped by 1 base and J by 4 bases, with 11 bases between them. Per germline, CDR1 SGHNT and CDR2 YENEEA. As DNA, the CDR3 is TGTGCCAGCAGCTTAGTGGCGGGAAAGTACGAGCAGTACTTC. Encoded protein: CASSLVAGKYEQYF.

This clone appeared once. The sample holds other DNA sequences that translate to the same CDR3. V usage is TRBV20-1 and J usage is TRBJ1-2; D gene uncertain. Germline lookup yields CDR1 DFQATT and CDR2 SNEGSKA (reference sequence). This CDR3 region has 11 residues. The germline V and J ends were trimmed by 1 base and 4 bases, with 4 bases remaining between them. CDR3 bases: TGCAGTGCTAGAGGGTTCTATGGCTACACCTTC. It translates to CSARGFYGYTF.